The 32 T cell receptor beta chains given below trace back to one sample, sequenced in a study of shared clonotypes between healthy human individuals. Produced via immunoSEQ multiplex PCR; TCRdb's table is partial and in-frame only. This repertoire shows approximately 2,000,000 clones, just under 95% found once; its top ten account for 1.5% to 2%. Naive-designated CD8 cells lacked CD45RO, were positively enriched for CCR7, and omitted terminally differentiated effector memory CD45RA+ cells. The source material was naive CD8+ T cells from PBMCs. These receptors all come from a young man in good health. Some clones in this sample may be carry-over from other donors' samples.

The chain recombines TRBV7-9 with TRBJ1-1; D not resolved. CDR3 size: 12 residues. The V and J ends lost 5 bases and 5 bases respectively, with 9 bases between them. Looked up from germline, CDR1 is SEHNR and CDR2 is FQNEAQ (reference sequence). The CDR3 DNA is TGTGCCAGCAGCGACGGGTGGACTGAAGCTTTCTTT. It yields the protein CASSDGWTEAFF.

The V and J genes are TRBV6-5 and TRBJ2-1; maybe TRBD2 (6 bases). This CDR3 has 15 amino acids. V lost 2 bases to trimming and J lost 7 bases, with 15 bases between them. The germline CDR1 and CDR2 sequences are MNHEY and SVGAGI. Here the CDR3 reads CASSYRLEFYNEQFF. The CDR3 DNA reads TGTGCCAGCAGTTACCGACTAGAGTTTTATAATGAGCAGTTCTTC.

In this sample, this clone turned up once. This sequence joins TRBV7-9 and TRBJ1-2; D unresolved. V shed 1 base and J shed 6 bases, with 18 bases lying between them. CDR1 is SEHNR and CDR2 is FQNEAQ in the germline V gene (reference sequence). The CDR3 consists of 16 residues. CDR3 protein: CASSLEPPTPWDGYTF. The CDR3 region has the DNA TGTGCCAGCAGCTTAGAGCCCCCGACCCCGTGGGATGGCTACACCTTC.

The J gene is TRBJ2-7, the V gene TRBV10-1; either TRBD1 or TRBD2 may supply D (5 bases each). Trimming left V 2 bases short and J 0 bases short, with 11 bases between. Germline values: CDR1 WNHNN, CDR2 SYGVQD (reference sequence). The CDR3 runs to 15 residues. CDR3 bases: TGCGCCAGCAGTGAGGGGGACGGCAGCTCCTACGAGCAGTACTTC. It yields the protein CASSEGDGSSYEQYF.

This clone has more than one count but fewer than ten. The DNA for the CDR3 is TGTGCCAGCAGCCTTGAGCGGGAGAGCCACAATGAGCAGTTCTTC. Protein: CASSLERESHNEQFF. The chain joins TRBV7-3 to TRBJ2-1, with TRBD2 identical over 8 bases. V gave up 5 bases and J gave up 5 bases; unmatched junction bases: 8. CDR3 length: 15 residues. CDR1 and CDR2 from the germline V gene are SGHTA and FQGTGA.

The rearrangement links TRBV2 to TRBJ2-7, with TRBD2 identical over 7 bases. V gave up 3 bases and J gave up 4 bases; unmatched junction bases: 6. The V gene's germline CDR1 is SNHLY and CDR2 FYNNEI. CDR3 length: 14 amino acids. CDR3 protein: CASSDGLADYEQYF. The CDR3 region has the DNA TGTGCCAGCAGTGACGGTCTAGCGGATTACGAGCAGTACTTC.

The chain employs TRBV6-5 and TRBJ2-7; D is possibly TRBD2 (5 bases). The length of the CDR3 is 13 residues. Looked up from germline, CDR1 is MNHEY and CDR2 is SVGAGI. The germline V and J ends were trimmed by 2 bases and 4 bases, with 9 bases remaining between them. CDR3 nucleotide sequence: TGTGCCAGCAGTTACGAGGGTCGATACGAGCAGTACTTC. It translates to CASSYEGRYEQYF.

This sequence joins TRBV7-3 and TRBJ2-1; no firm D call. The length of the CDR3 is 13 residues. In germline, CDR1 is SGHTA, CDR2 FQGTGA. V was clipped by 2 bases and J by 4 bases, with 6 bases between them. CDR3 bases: TGTGCCAGCAGCTTACTTCGATACAATGAGCAGTTCTTC. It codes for CASSLLRYNEQFF.

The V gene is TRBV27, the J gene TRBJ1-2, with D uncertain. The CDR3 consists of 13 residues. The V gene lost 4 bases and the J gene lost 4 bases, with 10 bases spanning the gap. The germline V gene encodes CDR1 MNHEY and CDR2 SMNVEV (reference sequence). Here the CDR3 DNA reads TGTGCCAGCAGTTCCAAACTGTTCTATGGCTACACCTTC. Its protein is CASSSKLFYGYTF.

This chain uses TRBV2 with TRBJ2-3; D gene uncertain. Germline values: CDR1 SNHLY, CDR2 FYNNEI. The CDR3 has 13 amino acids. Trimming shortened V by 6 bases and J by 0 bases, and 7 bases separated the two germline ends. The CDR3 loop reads CASSGPSTDTQYF. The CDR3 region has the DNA TGTGCCAGCAGCGGACCTAGCACAGATACGCAGTATTTT.

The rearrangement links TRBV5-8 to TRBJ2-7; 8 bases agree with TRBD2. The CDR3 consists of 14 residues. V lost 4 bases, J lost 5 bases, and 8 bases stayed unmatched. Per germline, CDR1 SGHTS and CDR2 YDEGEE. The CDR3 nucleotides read TGTGCCAGCAGCCCGGGACTAGAGGCCCACGAGCAGTACTTC. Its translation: CASSPGLEAHEQYF.

CDR3 coding DNA: TGTGCCAGCTTATCCAACCTACTTAGAGACTCAAGGTTCTATGGCTACACCTTC. This gives the protein CASLSNLLRDSRFYGYTF. V gene TRBV28 combines with J gene TRBJ1-2; D remains unclear. The CDR3 spans 18 residues. V lost 8 bases to trimming and J lost 4 bases, with 29 bases between them. The germline V gene encodes CDR1 MDHEN and CDR2 SYDVKM.

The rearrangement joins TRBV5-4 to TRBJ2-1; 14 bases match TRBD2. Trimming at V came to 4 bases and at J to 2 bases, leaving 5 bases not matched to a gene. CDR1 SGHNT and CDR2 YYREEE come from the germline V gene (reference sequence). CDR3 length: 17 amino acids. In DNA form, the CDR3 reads TGTGCCAGCAGCCCGGGACTAGCGGGAGCCACCTACAATGAGCAGTTCTTC. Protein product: CASSPGLAGATYNEQFF.

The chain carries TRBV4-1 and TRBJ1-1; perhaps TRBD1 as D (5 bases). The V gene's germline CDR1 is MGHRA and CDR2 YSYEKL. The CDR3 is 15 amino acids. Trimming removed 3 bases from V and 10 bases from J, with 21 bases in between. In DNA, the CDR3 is TGCGCCAGCAGCCAGATTCAGGGCACGGTGGGGGGAGCTTTCTTT. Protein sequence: CASSQIQGTVGGAFF.

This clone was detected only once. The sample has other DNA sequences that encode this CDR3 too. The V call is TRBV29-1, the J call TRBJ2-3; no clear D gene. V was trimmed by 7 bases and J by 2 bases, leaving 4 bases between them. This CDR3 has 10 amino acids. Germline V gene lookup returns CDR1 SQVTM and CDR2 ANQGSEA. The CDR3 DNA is TGCAGCGGGAACACAGATACGCAGTATTTT. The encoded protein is CSGNTDTQYF.

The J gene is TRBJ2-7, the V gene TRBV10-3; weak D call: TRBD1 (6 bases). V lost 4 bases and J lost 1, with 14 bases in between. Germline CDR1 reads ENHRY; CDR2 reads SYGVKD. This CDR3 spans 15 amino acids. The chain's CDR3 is CAISGSTGPSYEQYF. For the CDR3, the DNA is TGTGCCATCAGTGGCTCGACAGGTCCTTCCTACGAGCAGTACTTC.

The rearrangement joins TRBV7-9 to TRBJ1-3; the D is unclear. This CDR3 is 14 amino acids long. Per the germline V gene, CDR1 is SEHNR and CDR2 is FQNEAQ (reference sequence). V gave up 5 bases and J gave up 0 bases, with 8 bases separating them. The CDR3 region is CASSDQSSGNTIYF. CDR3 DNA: TGTGCCAGCAGCGACCAGAGCTCTGGAAACACCATATATTTT.

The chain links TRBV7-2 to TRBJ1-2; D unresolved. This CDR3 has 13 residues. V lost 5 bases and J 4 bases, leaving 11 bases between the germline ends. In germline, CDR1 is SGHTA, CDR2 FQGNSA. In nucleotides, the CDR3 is TGTGCCAGCAGCCACAGCCTCGTCTATGGCTACACCTTC. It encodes CASSHSLVYGYTF.

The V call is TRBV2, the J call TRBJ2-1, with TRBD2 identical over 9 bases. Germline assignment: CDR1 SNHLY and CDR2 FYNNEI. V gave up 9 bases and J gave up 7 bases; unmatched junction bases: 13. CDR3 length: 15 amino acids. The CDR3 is CASKEREVQLNEQFF. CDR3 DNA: TGTGCCAGTAAGGAGCGGGAGGTACAATTAAATGAGCAGTTCTTC.

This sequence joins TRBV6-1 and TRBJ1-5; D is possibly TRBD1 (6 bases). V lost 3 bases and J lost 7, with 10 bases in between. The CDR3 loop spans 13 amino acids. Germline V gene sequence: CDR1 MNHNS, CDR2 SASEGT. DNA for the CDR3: TGTGCCAGCAGTGATCGGGGGCACCAGCCCCAGCATTTT. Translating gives CASSDRGHQPQHF.

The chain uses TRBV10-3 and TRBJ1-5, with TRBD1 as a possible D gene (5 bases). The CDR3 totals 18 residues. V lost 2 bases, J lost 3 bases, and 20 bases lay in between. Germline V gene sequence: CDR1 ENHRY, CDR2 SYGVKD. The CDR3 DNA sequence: TGTGCCATCAGTGAGCACAGTTTAATTCAGGGCCCCAATCAGCCCCAGCATTTT. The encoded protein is CAISEHSLIQGPNQPQHF.

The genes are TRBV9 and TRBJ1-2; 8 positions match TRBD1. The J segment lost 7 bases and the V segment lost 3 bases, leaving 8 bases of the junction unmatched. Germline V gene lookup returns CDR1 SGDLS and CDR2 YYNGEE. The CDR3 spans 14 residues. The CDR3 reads CASSETGVGFGYTF. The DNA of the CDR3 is TGTGCCAGCAGCGAGACAGGGGTTGGATTTGGCTACACCTTC.

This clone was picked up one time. DNA of the CDR3: TGCGCCAGCAGCCAAAGCAGCGATGAGCAGTTCTTC. Translating it yields CASSQSSDEQFF. The V and J genes are TRBV10-1 and TRBJ2-1; D call uncertain. Between the trimmed V and J ends, which lost 6 bases and 8 bases, there was a span of 11 bases. This CDR3 contains 12 residues. The germline gives CDR1 WNHNN, CDR2 SYGVQD (reference sequence).

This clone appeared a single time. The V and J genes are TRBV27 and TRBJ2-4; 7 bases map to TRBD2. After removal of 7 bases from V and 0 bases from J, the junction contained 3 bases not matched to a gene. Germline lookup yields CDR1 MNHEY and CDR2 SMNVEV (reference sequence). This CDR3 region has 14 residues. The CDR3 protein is CASNGGLAKNIQYF. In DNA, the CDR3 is TGTGCCAGCAACGGGGGGTTAGCCAAAAACATTCAGTACTTC.

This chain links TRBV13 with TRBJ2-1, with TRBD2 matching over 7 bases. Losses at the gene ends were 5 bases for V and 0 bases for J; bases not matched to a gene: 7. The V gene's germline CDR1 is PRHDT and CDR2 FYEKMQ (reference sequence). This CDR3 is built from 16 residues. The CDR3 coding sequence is TGTGCCAGCAGCAAAACTAGCGTCAGCTCCTACAATGAGCAGTTCTTC. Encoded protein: CASSKTSVSSYNEQFF.

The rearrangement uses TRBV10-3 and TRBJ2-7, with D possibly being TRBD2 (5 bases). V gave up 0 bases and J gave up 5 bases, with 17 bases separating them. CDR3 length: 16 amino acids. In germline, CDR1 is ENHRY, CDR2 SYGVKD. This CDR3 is CAISESGVGKEDEQYF. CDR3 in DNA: TGTGCCATCAGTGAGTCCGGCGTGGGGAAGGAGGACGAGCAGTACTTC.

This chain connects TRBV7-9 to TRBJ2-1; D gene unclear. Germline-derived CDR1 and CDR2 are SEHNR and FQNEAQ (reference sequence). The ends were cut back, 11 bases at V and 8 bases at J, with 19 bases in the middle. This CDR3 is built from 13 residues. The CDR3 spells CAGTPPIVHEQFF. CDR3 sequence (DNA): TGTGCCGGCACACCTCCGATAGTCCATGAGCAGTTCTTC.

The CDR3 loop reads CASSVPLRIAYYGYTF. CDR3 sequence (DNA): TGTGCCAGCAGTGTTCCACTTCGTATAGCTTACTATGGCTACACCTTC. The chain employs TRBV6-1 and TRBJ1-2; D remains ambiguous. CDR3 length: 16 residues. Germline V gene sequence: CDR1 MNHNS, CDR2 SASEGT. Trimming removed 4 bases at V and 3 bases at J, with 18 bases between.

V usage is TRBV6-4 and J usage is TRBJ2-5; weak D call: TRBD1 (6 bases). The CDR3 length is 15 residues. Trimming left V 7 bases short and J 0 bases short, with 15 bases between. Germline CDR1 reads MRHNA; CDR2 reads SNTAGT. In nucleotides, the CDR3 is TGTGCCAGCACGTCGGGGACATGGTACCAAGAGACCCAGTACTTC. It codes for CASTSGTWYQETQYF.

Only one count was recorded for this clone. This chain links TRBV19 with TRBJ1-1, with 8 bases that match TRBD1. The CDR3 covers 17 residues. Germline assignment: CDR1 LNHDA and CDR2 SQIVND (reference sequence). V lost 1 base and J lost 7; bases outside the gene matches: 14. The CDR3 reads CASSIGTGFRILSEAFF. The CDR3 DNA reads TGTGCCAGTAGTATAGGGACAGGGTTCCGGATCCTAAGTGAAGCTTTCTTT. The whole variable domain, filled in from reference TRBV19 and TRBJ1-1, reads DGGITQSPKYLFRKEGQNVTLSCEQNLNHDAMYWYRQDPGQGLRLIYYSQIVNDFQKGDIAEGYSVSREKKESFPLTVTSAQKNPTAFYLCASSIGTGFRILSEAFFGQGTRLTVV.

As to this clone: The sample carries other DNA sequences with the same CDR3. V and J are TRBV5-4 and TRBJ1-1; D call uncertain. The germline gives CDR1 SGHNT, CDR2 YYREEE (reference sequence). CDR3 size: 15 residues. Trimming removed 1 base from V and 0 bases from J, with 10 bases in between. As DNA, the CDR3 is TGTGCCAGCAGCTTGTGGACCGATTTGAACACTGAAGCTTTCTTT. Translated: CASSLWTDLNTEAFF.

As DNA, the CDR3 is TGCGCCAGCAGCGGTGGTCGAAGGGAGCAGTACTTC. Protein product: CASSGGRREQYF. This sequence joins TRBV10-2 and TRBJ2-7; the D is unclear. Between the trimmed V and J ends, which lost 6 bases and 7 bases, there was a span of 13 bases. The germline V gene encodes CDR1 WSHSY and CDR2 SAAADI. CDR3 length equals 12 residues.